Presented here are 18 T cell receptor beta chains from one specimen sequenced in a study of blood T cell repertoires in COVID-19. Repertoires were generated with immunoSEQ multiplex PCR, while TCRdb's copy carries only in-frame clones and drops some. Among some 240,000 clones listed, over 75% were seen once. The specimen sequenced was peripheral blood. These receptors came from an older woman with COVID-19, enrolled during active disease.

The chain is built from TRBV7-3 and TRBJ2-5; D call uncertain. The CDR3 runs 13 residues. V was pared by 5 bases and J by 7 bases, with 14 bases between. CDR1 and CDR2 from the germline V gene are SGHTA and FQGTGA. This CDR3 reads CASSDRITGTQYF. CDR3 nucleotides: TGTGCCAGCAGCGACCGGATCACGGGGACCCAGTACTTC.

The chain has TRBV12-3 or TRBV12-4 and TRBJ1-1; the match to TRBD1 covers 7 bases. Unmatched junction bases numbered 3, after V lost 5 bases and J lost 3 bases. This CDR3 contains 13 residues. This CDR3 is CASSAQGYTEAFF. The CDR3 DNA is TGTGCCAGCAGTGCACAGGGGTACACTGAAGCTTTCTTT.

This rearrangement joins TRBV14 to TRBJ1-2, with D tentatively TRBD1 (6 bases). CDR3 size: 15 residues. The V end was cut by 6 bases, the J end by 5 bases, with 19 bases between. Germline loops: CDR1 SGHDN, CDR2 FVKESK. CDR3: CASSSRQGTLYGYTF. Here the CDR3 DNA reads TGTGCCAGCAGTTCGCGGCAGGGGACCCTTTATGGCTACACCTTC.

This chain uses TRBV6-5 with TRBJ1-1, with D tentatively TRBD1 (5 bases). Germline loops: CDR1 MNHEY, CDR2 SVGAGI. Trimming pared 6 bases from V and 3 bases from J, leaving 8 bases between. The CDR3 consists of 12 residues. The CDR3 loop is CASRDKHTEAFF. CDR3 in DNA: TGTGCCAGCAGGGACAAGCACACTGAAGCTTTCTTT.

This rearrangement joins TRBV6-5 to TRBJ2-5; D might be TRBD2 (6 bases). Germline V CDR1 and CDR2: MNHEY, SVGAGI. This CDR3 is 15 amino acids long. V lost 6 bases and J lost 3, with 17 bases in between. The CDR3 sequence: CASRTVGGVEETQYF. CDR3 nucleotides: TGTGCCAGCAGGACCGTCGGAGGGGTAGAAGAGACCCAGTACTTC.

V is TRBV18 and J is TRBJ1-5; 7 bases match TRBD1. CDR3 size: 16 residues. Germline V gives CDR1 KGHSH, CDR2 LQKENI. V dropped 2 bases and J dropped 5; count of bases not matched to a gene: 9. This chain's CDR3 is CASSPNGGRGDQPQHF. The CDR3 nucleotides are TGTGCCAGCTCACCAAATGGGGGCAGGGGGGATCAGCCCCAGCATTTT.

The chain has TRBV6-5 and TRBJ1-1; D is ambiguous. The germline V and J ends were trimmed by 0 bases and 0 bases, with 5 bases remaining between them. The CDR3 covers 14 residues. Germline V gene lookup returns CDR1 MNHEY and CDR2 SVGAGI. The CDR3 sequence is CASSYSPLNTEAFF. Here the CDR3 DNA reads TGTGCCAGCAGTTACTCCCCGTTGAACACTGAAGCTTTCTTT.

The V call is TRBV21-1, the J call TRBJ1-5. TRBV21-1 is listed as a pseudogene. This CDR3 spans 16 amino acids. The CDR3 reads CASRLGRGRFNQPQHF. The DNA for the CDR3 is TGTGCCAGCAGGCTGGGGAGGGGCAGATTCAATCAGCCCCAGCATTTT.

CDR3 nucleotides: TGCGCCAGCAGCGATCAACAGCCGAACACTGAAGCTTTCTTT. It encodes CASSDQQPNTEAFF. J is TRBJ1-1 and V is TRBV5-1; D is unresolved. This CDR3 contains 14 residues. Trimming shortened V by 4 bases and J by 1 base, and 11 bases separated the two germline ends. The V gene's germline CDR1 is SGHRS and CDR2 YFSETQ. Based on the CDR3 plus reference TRBV5-1 and TRBJ1-1, the full variable domain is KAGVTQTPRYLIKTRGQQVTLSCSPISGHRSVSWYQQTPGQGLQFLFEYFSETQRNKGNFPGRFSGRQFSNSRSEMNVSTLELGDSALYLCASSDQQPNTEAFFGQGTRLTVV.

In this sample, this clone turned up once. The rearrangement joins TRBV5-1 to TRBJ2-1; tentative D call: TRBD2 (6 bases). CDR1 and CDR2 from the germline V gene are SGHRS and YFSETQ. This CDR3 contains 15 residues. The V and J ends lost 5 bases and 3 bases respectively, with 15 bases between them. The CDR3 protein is CASRKSGLHYNEQFF. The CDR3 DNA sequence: TGCGCCAGCAGGAAAAGCGGGCTACACTACAATGAGCAGTTCTTC. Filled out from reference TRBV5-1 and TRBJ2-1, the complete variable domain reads KAGVTQTPRYLIKTRGQQVTLSCSPISGHRSVSWYQQTPGQGLQFLFEYFSETQRNKGNFPGRFSGRQFSNSRSEMNVSTLELGDSALYLCASRKSGLHYNEQFFGPGTRLTVL.

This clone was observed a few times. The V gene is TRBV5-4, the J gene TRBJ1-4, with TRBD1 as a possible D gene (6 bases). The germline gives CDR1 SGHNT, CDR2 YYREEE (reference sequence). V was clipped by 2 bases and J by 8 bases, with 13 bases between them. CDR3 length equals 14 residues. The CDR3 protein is CASSFQGLREKLFF. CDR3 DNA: TGTGCCAGCAGCTTTCAGGGGTTGAGGGAAAAACTGTTTTTT.

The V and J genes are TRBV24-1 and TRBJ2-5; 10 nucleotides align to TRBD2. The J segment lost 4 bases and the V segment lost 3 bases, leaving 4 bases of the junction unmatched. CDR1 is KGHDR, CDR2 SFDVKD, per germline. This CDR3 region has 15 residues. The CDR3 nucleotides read TGTGCCACCAGTGATGCTAGCGGGAGCGGAGAGACCCAGTACTTC. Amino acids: CATSDASGSGETQYF.

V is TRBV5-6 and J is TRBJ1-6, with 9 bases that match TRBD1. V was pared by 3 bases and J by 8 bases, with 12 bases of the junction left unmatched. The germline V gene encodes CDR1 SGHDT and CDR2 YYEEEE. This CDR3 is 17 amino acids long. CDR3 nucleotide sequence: TGTGCCAGCAGCTCCCGAGTTTGGGACAGGGTCGATTCACCCCTCCACTTT. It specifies CASSSRVWDRVDSPLHF.

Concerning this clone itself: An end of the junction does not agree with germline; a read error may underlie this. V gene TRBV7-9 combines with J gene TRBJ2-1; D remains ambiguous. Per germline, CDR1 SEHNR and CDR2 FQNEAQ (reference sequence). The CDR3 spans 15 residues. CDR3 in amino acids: CASSSFGPFYDEQFF. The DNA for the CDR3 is TGTGCCAGCAGCTCTTTCGGTCCGTTCTACGATGAGCAGTTCTTC.

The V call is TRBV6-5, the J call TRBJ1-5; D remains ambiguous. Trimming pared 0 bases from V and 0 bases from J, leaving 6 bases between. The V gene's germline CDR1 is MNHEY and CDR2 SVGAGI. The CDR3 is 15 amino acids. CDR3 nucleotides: TGTGCCAGCAGTTACTCGAGGAATAGCAATCAGCCCCAGCATTTT. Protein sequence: CASSYSRNSNQPQHF.

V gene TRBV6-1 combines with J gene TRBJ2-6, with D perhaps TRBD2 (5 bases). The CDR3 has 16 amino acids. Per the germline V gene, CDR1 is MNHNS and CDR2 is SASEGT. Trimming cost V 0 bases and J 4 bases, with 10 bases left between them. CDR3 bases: TGTGCCAGCAGTGAAGCGAGAGGGTCCGGGGCCAACGTCCTGACTTTC. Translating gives CASSEARGSGANVLTF.

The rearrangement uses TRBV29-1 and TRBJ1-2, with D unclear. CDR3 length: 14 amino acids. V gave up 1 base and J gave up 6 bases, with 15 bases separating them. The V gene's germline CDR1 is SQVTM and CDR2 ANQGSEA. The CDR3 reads CSVEARAGIDGYTF. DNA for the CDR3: TGCAGCGTTGAAGCCCGGGCCGGGATAGATGGCTACACCTTC.

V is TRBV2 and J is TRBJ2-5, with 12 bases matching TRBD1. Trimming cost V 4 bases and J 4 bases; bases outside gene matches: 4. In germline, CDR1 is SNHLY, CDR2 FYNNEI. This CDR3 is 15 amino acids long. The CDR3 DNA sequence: TGTGCCAGCAGTGTGGGGACAGGGGGCGGAGAGACCCAGTACTTC. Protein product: CASSVGTGGGETQYF. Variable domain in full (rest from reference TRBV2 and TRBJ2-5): EPEVTQTPSHQVTQMGQEVILRCVPISNHLYFYWYRQILGQKVEFLVSFYNNEISEKSEIFDDQFSVERPDGSNFTLKIRSTKLEDSAMYFCASSVGTGGGETQYFGPGTRLLVL.